This T cell receptor (beta chain) appears in the sequencing data of a study of T-cell reconstitution after alpha-beta-depleted transplantation in children (dated by TCRdb to 2015 to 2016). Background on the whole study: The study quantitatively tracked T-cell immune reconstitution after TCRalphabeta/CD19-depleted allogeneic hematopoietic cell transplantation in children using TCR repertoire profiling.

This clonotype was detected only a few times. Its antigen is currently not known. No base-level quality is on record; no much larger clone is a single base apart. The library was generated by PCR. TCRdb records Illumina HiSeq 2500 as the sequencer. To normalize quantification of the TCRbeta repertoire, the TCR libraries were built with molecular barcoding that relied on unique molecular identifiers. TCRdb cleaned the public reads at Q25 with fastp, built clones with MiXCR and kept in-frame beta chains. Here each entry gathers all rows of one CDR3 protein and keeps the most common genes and DNA. The sample has about 980,000 distinct CDR3 sequences on record, about 29% of them singletons. The ten largest clones take up roughly 27% of the sample. Broader findings and caveats from the paper: In some patients, the high TCRbeta diversity seen at day 60 was put down to recipient T cells and intrathymic progenitors that had survived conditioning. The frequencies of hyperexpanded clones fell over the following months, and after one year, T-cell counts and TCRbeta diversity were mostly attributed to newly produced T cells. The apparently early recovery of alphabetaT-cell counts about two months after transplant reportedly depended on only several hundred rapidly expanded clones that came from non-depleted graft cells.

The sample's treatment or condition label, decoded: allogeneic hematopoietic cell transplantation with graft depleted of TCRalphabeta T cells and CD19 B cells. The transplant recipients were children given TCRalphabeta/CD19-depleted allogeneic hematopoietic cell grafts. The source material was PBMCs, mostly from graft donor cells, sampled 360 days after TCRalphabeta/CD19-depleted stem cell transplant. The source is a boy under three years old who had a stem cell transplant for SCID, so the T cells may come from the graft donor.

The CDR3 sequence is CASSQDLTGDQAFF. The base sequence is TGTGCCAGCAGCCAAGATTTGACAGGAGACCAAGCTTTCTTT. The chain is made from TRBV3-1 and TRBJ1-1; the D region possibly corresponds to TRBD1 (6 bases align). V and J are truncated by 0 bases and 9 bases respectively, leaving an intervening sequence of 14 bases. The CDR3 runs 14 amino acids, cysteine and phenylalanine included. The kept DNA is CDR3 alone, 42 bases in frame from the first base. CDR1 and CDR2 (LGHDT, YNNKEL) derive from the germline V gene (reference sequence).